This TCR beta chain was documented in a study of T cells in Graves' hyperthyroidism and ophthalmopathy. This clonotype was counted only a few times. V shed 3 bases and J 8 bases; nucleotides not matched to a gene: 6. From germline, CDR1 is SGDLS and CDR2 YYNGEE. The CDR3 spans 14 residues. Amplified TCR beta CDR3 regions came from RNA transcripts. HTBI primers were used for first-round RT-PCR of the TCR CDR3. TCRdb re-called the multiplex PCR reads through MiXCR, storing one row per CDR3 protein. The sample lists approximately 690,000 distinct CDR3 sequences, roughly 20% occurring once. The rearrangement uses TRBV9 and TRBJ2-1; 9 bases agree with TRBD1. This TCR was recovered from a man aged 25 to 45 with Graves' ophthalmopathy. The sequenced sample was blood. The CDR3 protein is CASSARTGVDEQFF. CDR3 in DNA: TGTGCCAGCAGCGCCCGGACAGGGGTGGATGAGCAGTTCTTC.